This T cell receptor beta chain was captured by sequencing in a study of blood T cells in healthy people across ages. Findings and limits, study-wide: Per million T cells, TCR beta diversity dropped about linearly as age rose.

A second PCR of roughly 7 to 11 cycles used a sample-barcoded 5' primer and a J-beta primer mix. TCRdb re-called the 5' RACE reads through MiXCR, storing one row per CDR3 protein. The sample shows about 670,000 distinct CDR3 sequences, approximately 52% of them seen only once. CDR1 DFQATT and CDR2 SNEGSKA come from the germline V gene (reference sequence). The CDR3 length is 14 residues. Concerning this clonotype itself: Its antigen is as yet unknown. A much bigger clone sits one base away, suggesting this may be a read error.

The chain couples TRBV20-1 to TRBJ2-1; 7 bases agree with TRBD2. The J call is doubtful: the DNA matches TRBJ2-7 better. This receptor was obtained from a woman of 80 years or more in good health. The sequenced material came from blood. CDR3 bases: TGCAGTGCTAGAATAGCGGGCCCCTACAATGAGCAGTACTTC. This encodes CSARIAGPYNEQYF.